This TCR beta chain appears in the sequencing data of a study of human T cells and chemical hapten exposure. The time point: patch test 3, about 24 weeks after DPC sensitization. Treatment here: therapeutic diphenylcyclopropenone sensitization with weekly scalp DPC. Germline loops: CDR1 LNHDA, CDR2 SQIVND (reference sequence). CDR3 length: 14 residues. V was shortened by 11 bases and J by 0 bases, with 15 bases between the two germline ends. TCRdb used MiXCR to reprocess the RACE reads, holding one entry per CDR3 protein. The table has roughly 84,000 distinct CDR3 sequences, 10% to 11% seen once. Sample: whole blood, taken in connection with sensitization to the hapten diphenylcyclopropenone (DPC). This TCR was sampled from a woman aged 45-59 years with alopecia areata. Some clones in this sample may be carry-over from other donors' samples. The chain employs TRBV19 and TRBJ2-3; D remains ambiguous. DNA of the CDR3: TGTGCCCGGATTGGCGCGTCCAGCACAGATACGCAGTATTTT. It yields the protein CARIGASSTDTQYF.